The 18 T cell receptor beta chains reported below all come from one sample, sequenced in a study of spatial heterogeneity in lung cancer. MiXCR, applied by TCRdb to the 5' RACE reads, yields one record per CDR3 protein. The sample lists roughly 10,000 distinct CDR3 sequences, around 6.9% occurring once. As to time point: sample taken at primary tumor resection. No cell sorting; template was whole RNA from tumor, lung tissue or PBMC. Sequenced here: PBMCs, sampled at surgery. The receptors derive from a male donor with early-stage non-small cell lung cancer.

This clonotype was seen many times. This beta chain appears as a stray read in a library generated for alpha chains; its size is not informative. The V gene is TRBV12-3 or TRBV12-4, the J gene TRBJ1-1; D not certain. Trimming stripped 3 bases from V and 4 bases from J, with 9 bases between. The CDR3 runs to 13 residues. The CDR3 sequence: CASSLAGGTEAFF. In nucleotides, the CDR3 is TGTGCCAGCAGTTTGGCAGGAGGCACTGAAGCTTTCTTT.

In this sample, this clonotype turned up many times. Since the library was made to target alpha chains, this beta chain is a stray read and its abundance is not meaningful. The DNA for the CDR3 is TGTGCCAGTAGTACTGTCAATGGGGGGCGCGGCTACACCTTC. It encodes CASSTVNGGRGYTF. The V gene is TRBV19, the J gene TRBJ1-2, with D perhaps matching TRBD1 (6 bases). The CDR3 contains 14 residues. The germline V gene has CDR1 LNHDA and CDR2 SQIVND (reference sequence). Trimming stripped 4 bases from V and 8 bases from J, with 17 bases between.

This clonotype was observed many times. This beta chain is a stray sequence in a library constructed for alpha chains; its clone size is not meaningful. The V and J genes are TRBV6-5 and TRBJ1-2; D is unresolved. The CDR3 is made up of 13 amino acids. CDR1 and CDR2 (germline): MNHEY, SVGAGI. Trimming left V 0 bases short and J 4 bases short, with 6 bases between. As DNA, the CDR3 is TGTGCCAGCAGTTACTCGGGAAGCTATGGCTACACCTTC. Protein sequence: CASSYSGSYGYTF.

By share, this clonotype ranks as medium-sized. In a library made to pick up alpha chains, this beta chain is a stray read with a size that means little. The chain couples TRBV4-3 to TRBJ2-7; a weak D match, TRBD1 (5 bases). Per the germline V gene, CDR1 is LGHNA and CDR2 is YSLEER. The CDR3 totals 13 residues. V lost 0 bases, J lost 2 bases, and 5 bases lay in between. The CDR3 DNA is TGCGCCAGCAGCCAAGACAGGGCCTACGAGCAGTACTTC. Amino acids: CASSQDRAYEQYF.

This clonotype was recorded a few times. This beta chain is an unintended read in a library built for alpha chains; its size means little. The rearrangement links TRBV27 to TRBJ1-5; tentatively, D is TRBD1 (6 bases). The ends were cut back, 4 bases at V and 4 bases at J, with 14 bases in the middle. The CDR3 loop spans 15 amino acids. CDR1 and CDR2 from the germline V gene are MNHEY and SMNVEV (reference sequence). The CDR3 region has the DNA TGTGCCAGCAGTTCGACGGGGGCAATAAATCAGCCCCAGCATTTT. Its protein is CASSSTGAINQPQHF.

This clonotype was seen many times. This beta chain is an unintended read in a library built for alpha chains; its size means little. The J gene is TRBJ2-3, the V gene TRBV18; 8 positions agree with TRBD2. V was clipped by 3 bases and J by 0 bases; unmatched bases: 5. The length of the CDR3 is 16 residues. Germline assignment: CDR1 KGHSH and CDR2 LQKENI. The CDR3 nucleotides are TGTGCCAGCTCACCCGGCGGGGGGCTGAGCACAGATACGCAGTATTTT. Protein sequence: CASSPGGGLSTDTQYF. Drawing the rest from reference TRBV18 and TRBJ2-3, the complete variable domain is NAGVMQNPRHLVRRRGQEARLRCSPMKGHSHVYWYRQLPEEGLKFMVYLQKENIIDESGMPKERFSAEFPKEGPSILRIQQVVRGDSAAYFCASSPGGGLSTDTQYFGPGTRLTVL.

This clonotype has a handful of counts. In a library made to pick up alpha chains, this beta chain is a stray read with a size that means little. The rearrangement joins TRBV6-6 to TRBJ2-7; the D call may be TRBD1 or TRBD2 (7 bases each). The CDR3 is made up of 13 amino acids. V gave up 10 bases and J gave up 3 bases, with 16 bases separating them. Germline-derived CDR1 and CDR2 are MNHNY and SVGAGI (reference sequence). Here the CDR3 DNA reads TGTGCCACCTCTATCAGGGGGGGCTACGAGCAGTACTTC. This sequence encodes CATSIRGGYEQYF.

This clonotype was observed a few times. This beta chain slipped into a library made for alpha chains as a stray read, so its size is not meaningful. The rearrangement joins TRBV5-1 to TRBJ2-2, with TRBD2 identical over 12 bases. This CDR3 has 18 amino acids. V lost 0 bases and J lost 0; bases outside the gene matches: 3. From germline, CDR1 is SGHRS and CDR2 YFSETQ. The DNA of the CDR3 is TGCGCCAGCAGCTTGGGACTAGCGGGAGCCTCGAACACCGGGGAGCTGTTTTTT. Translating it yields CASSLGLAGASNTGELFF.

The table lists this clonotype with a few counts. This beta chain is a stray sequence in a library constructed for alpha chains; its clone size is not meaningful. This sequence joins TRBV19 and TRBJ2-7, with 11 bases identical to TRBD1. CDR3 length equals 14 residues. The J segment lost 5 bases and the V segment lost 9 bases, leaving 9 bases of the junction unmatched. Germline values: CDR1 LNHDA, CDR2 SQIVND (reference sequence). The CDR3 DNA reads TGTGCCAGGGACAGGGGGCCGGCACTGAACGAGCAGTACTTC. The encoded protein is CARDRGPALNEQYF.

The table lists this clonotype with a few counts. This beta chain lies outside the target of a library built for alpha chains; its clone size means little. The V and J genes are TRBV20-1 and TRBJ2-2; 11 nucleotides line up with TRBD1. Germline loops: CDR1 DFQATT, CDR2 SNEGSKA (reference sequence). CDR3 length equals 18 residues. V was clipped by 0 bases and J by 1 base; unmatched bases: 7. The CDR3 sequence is CSARDPRTGGLNTGELFF. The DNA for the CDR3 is TGCAGTGCTAGAGATCCCCGGACAGGGGGCTTGAACACCGGGGAGCTGTTTTTT.

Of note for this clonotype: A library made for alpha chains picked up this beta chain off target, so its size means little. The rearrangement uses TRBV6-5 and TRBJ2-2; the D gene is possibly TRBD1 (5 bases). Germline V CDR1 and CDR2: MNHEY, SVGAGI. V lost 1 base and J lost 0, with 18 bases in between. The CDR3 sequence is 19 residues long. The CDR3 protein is CASSYWGVGRRSNTGELFF. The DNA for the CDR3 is TGTGCCAGCAGTTACTGGGGCGTTGGAAGACGTTCGAACACCGGGGAGCTGTTTTTT.

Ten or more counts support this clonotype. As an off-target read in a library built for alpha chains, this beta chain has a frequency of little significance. CDR3 bases: TGTGCCAGCAGAGCCCGGGACAGGGGATGGGACGGCTACACCTTC. It codes for CASRARDRGWDGYTF. The gene calls are TRBV6-2 or TRBV6-3 and TRBJ1-2; TRBD1 agrees at 10 bases. CDR3 length equals 15 residues. J lost 8 bases, V lost 6 bases, and 12 bases had no gene match. CDR1 is MNHEY, CDR2 SVGEGT, per germline.

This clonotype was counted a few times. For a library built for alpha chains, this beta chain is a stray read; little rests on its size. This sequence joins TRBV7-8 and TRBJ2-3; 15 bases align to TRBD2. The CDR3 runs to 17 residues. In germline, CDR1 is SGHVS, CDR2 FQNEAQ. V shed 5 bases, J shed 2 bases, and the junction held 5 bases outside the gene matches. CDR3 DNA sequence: TGTGCCAGCAGCGAAGGGACTAGCGGGGGGCTCACAGATACGCAGTATTTT. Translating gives CASSEGTSGGLTDTQYF.

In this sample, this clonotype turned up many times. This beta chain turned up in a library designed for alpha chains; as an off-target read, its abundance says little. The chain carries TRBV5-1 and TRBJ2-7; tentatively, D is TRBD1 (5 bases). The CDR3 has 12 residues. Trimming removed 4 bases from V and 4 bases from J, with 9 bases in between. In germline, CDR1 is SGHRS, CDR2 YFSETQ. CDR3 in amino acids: CASSQGVYEQYF. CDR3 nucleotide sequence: TGCGCCAGCAGCCAAGGGGTTTACGAGCAGTACTTC. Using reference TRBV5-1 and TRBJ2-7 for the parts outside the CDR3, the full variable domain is KAGVTQTPRYLIKTRGQQVTLSCSPISGHRSVSWYQQTPGQGLQFLFEYFSETQRNKGNFPGRFSGRQFSNSRSEMNVSTLELGDSALYLCASSQGVYEQYFGPGTRLTVT.

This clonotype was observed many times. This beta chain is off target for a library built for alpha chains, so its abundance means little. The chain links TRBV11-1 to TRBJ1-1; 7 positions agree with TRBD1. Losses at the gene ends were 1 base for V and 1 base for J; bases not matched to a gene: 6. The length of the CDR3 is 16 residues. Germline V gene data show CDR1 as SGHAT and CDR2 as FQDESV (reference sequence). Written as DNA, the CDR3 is TGTGCCAGCAGCTTAGGATCGGGACAGCCGAACACTGAAGCTTTCTTT. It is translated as CASSLGSGQPNTEAFF.

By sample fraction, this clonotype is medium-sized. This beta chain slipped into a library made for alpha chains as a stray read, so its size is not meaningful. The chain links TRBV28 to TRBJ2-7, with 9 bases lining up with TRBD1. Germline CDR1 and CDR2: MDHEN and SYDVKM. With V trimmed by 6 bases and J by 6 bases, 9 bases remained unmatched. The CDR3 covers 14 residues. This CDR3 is CASRGEDRGLEQYF. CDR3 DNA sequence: TGTGCCAGCAGGGGGGAGGACAGGGGCCTCGAGCAGTACTTC.

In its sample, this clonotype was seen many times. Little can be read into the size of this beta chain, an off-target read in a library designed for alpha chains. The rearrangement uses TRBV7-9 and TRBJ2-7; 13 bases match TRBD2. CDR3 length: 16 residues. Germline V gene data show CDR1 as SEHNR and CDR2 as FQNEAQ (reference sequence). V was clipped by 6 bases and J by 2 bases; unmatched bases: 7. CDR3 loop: CASREEGTSGTYEQYF. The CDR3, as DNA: TGTGCCAGCAGGGAAGAAGGGACTAGCGGGACCTACGAGCAGTACTTC.

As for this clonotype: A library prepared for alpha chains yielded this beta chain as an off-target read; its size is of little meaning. This chain's CDR3 is CASSLGDRSKETQYF. The CDR3 DNA is TGCGCCAGCAGCTTGGGGGACAGGTCAAAAGAGACCCAGTACTTC. The chain recombines TRBV5-1 with TRBJ2-5; TRBD1 agrees at 8 bases. In germline, CDR1 is SGHRS, CDR2 YFSETQ. The junction had 4 bases not matched to a gene; V was cut back by 0 bases and J by 3 bases. This CDR3 is built from 15 residues.